Shown below are 32 T cell receptor beta chains from a single sample sequenced in a study of T cells in Graves' hyperthyroidism and ophthalmopathy. RNA transcripts gave rise to amplified TCR beta CDR3 regions. With the HTBI primer set, the TCR CDR3 went through a first round of RT-PCR. TCRdb ran MiXCR on the multiplex PCR reads and lists one entry per CDR3 protein. There are some 770,000 distinct CDR3 sequences in the sample; about 17% occur only once, and around 8.1% lies in the top ten. The source material was blood. The receptors come from a man in his late teens or twenties with Graves' hyperthyroidism.

This clonotype was observed at least ten times. This chain links TRBV20-1 with TRBJ2-7; 11 positions agree with TRBD2. With V trimmed by 5 bases and J by 2 bases, 14 bases remained unmatched. Germline CDR1 is DFQATT and CDR2 is SNEGSKA (reference sequence). The CDR3 consists of 17 residues. The CDR3 region is CSAWDPGTSGETYEQYF. DNA for the CDR3: TGCAGTGCTTGGGACCCCGGGACTAGCGGAGAAACCTACGAGCAGTACTTC.

A few counts support this clonotype. The chain recombines TRBV29-1 with TRBJ2-1, with a tentative D call TRBD1 (6 bases). CDR1 and CDR2 (germline): SQVTM, ANQGSEA. Trimming left V 0 bases short and J 10 bases short, with 22 bases between. The CDR3 contains 16 residues. The CDR3 is CSVEEGIVYRGTEQFF. The CDR3 coding sequence is TGCAGCGTTGAAGAGGGGATCGTCTATAGGGGGACCGAGCAGTTCTTC.

This clonotype was observed a few times. The chain uses TRBV6-2 or TRBV6-3 and TRBJ2-7; 7 bases line up with TRBD1. From germline, CDR1 is MNHEY and CDR2 SVGEGT. V dropped 2 bases and J dropped 4; count of bases not matched to a gene: 5. The CDR3 totals 14 residues. This CDR3 reads CASSYVGTVYEQYF. The CDR3 DNA reads TGTGCCAGCAGTTACGTCGGGACAGTTTACGAGCAGTACTTC.

In this sample, this clonotype turned up a few times. The gene calls are TRBV19 and TRBJ2-5; tentatively, D is TRBD2 (5 bases). Germline V gene data show CDR1 as LNHDA and CDR2 as SQIVND (reference sequence). This CDR3 has 12 amino acids. V lost 6 bases, J lost 7 bases, and 12 bases lay in between. The chain's CDR3 is CASRGWAGTQYF. CDR3 nucleotide sequence: TGTGCCAGTAGGGGTTGGGCGGGGACCCAGTACTTC.

In this sample, this clonotype turned up many times. V usage is TRBV5-5 and J usage is TRBJ2-1, with D unresolved. There are 14 residues in the CDR3. From germline, CDR1 is SGHKS and CDR2 YYEKEE (reference sequence). Trimming cost V 1 base and J 7 bases, with 12 bases left between them. CDR3 coding DNA: TGTGCCAGCAGCTTGCCCGACCTGCTGAATGAGCAGTTCTTC. It encodes CASSLPDLLNEQFF. The full variable domain, its missing parts supplied by reference TRBV5-5 and TRBJ2-1, is DAGVTQSPTHLIKTRGQQVTLRCSPISGHKSVSWYQQVLGQGPQFIFQYYEKEERGRGNFPDRFSARQFPNYSSELNVNALLLGDSALYLCASSLPDLLNEQFFGPGTRLTVL.

In its sample, this clonotype was seen many times. The chain recombines TRBV28 with TRBJ2-3; 9 bases are a match to TRBD2. After removal of 3 bases from V and 0 bases from J, the junction contained 4 bases not matched to a gene. The CDR3 length is 16 residues. CDR1 is MDHEN, CDR2 SYDVKM, per germline. CDR3 protein: CASSLWAGGSTDTQYF. For the CDR3, the DNA is TGTGCCAGCAGTTTGTGGGCGGGAGGGAGCACAGATACGCAGTATTTT.

There are a few counts of this clonotype. The chain is built from TRBV29-1 and TRBJ1-2, with TRBD1 identical over 7 bases. V gave up 2 bases and J gave up 4 bases; unmatched junction bases: 1. CDR1 SQVTM and CDR2 ANQGSEA come from the germline V gene. The length of the CDR3 is 12 residues. The CDR3, as DNA: TGCAGCGTTGAAAACAGGGGCTATGGCTACACCTTC. Its translation is CSVENRGYGYTF.

The table lists this clonotype with many counts. V gene TRBV7-9 combines with J gene TRBJ2-7; D may be TRBD2 (5 bases). Germline V CDR1 and CDR2: SEHNR, FQNEAQ (reference sequence). The CDR3 runs 13 residues. The V and J ends lost 1 base and 9 bases respectively, with 13 bases between them. The CDR3 region is CASSLDRGERQYF. The CDR3 DNA follows: TGTGCCAGCAGCTTAGACCGGGGAGAGCGGCAGTACTTC.

This clonotype was observed at least ten times. V is TRBV4-2 and J is TRBJ2-5; D may be TRBD2 (6 bases). Trimming shortened V by 4 bases and J by 3 bases, and 12 bases separated the two germline ends. Germline CDR1 is LGHNA and CDR2 is YNFKEQ. The CDR3 contains 14 residues. CDR3: CASSPLGGKETQYF. The CDR3 DNA is TGTGCCAGCAGCCCCCTGGGCGGGAAAGAGACCCAGTACTTC.

This clonotype has a count of ten or more. The gene calls are TRBV7-9 and TRBJ1-2; perhaps TRBD1 as D (6 bases). There are 16 residues in the CDR3. V lost 1 base, J lost 3 bases, and 15 bases lay in between. Germline V gene sequence: CDR1 SEHNR, CDR2 FQNEAQ (reference sequence). DNA for the CDR3: TGTGCCAGCAGCTTAGTCGGACAACAGGGATACTATGGCTACACCTTC. Protein sequence: CASSLVGQQGYYGYTF.

Ten or more counts support this clonotype. This chain joins TRBV12-3 or TRBV12-4 and TRBJ2-1; D unresolved. The V gene lost 6 bases and the J gene lost 3 bases, with 9 bases spanning the gap. This CDR3 is 13 amino acids long. CDR3 amino acids: CASSVGDYNEQFF. CDR3 DNA: TGTGCCAGCAGCGTAGGTGACTACAATGAGCAGTTCTTC.

At least ten counts were recorded for this clonotype. This chain uses TRBV7-9 with TRBJ2-5, with 7 bases fitting TRBD1. J was trimmed by 3 bases and V by 5 bases; bases with no gene match: 3. The CDR3 length is 13 residues. Germline lookup yields CDR1 SEHNR and CDR2 FQNEAQ (reference sequence). CDR3 region: CASSGQVEETQYF. CDR3 DNA: TGTGCCAGCAGCGGACAGGTCGAAGAGACCCAGTACTTC.

This clonotype was seen repeatedly, ten times or more. The CDR3 is CASSPPDGTNEQYF. CDR3 sequence (DNA): TGTGCCAGCTCACCACCGGACGGTACGAACGAGCAGTACTTC. The genes are TRBV18 and TRBJ2-7; D gene ambiguous. The CDR3 runs to 14 residues. Germline lookup yields CDR1 KGHSH and CDR2 LQKENI. Between the trimmed V and J ends, which lost 0 bases and 5 bases, there was a span of 11 bases.

This clonotype was detected ten times or more. The V and J genes are TRBV7-9 and TRBJ2-7; no clear D gene. The CDR3 is made up of 13 amino acids. The germline V gene has CDR1 SEHNR and CDR2 FQNEAQ (reference sequence). Trimming stripped 5 bases from V and 0 bases from J, with 8 bases between. In DNA, the CDR3 is TGTGCCAGCAGCGCGCGGCGCTCCTACGAGCAGTACTTC. The encoded protein is CASSARRSYEQYF. The complete variable domain, with remaining parts taken from reference TRBV7-9 and TRBJ2-7, reads DTGVSQNPRHKITKRGQNVTFRCDPISEHNRLYWYRQTLGQGPEFLTYFQNEAQLEKSRLLSDRFSAERPKGSFSTLEIQRTEQGDSAMYLCASSARRSYEQYFGPGTRLTVT.

In its sample, this clonotype was seen a few times. The chain is built from TRBV12-3 or TRBV12-4 and TRBJ2-3; D gene unclear. V lost 6 bases, J lost 0 bases, and 7 bases lay in between. CDR3 length: 13 amino acids. In DNA, the CDR3 is TGTGCCAGCAGCCACATTAGCACAGATACGCAGTATTTT. Its translation is CASSHISTDTQYF.

This clonotype came up a few times. The chain combines TRBV12-3 or TRBV12-4 with TRBJ2-2, with 9 nucleotides matching TRBD1. Losses at the gene ends were 7 bases for V and 5 bases for J; bases not matched to a gene: 5. CDR3 length: 14 residues. CDR3: CASNDRGGTGELFF. Written as DNA, the CDR3 is TGTGCCAGCAATGACAGGGGGGGGACCGGGGAGCTGTTTTTT.

This clonotype was seen at least ten times. J is TRBJ2-3 and V is TRBV12-3 or TRBV12-4; perhaps TRBD2 as D (6 bases). Trimming shortened V by 10 bases and J by 3 bases, and 11 bases separated the two germline ends. The CDR3 is made up of 12 amino acids. CDR3 DNA: TGTGCCACCGCCCGGGGGACAGATACGCAGTATTTT. Amino acid sequence: CATARGTDTQYF.

Worth noting for this clonotype: Since a much larger clone is just one base distant, this may be a read error. A read error is likely, as this CDR3 ends without the conserved phenylalanine or tryptophan. J is TRBJ1-2 and V is TRBV3-1; 8 positions match TRBD1. The CDR3 runs to 17 residues. Germline V gene data show CDR1 as LGHDT and CDR2 as YNNKEL (reference sequence). Trimming cost V 2 bases and J 2 bases; bases outside gene matches: 10. The CDR3 loop is CASSQSARTGTNYGYTS. The CDR3 nucleotides read TGTGCCAGCAGCCAAAGCGCCCGGACAGGGACAAACTATGGCTACACCTCC.

This clonotype was observed at least ten times. V usage is TRBV18 and J usage is TRBJ1-4; D possibly corresponds to TRBD1 (5 bases). This CDR3 spans 14 amino acids. In germline, CDR1 is KGHSH, CDR2 LQKENI. Trimming left V 3 bases short and J 1 base short, with 6 bases between. This CDR3 reads CASSPTVTNEKLFF. As DNA, the CDR3 is TGTGCCAGCTCACCGACAGTAACTAATGAAAAACTGTTTTTT. Looking up the rest from reference TRBV18 and TRBJ1-4 gives the full variable domain: NAGVMQNPRHLVRRRGQEARLRCSPMKGHSHVYWYRQLPEEGLKFMVYLQKENIIDESGMPKERFSAEFPKEGPSILRIQQVVRGDSAAYFCASSPTVTNEKLFFGSGTQLSVL.

This clonotype came up a few times. The rearrangement uses TRBV9 and TRBJ1-2; TRBD1 agrees at 8 bases. The germline V gene encodes CDR1 SGDLS and CDR2 YYNGEE. Unmatched junction bases numbered 7, after V lost 4 bases and J lost 8 bases. This CDR3 is built from 13 residues. DNA of the CDR3: TGTGCCAGCAGCTCAAGGACAGGGAGCGGCTACACCTTC. Translating it yields CASSSRTGSGYTF.

This clonotype turned up a few times. The rearrangement uses TRBV28 and TRBJ2-7; D not certain. Trimming cost V 5 bases and J 2 bases, with 7 bases left between them. Germline V gene data show CDR1 as MDHEN and CDR2 as SYDVKM. The CDR3 has 12 residues. The DNA of the CDR3 is TGTGCCAGCAGTAAACAGACCTACGAGCAGTACTTC. It specifies CASSKQTYEQYF.

This clonotype was observed at least ten times. The V gene is TRBV28, the J gene TRBJ2-7, with D unclear. CDR3 size: 13 residues. V lost 7 bases and J lost 0, with 10 bases in between. Germline CDR1 MDHEN, CDR2 SYDVKM. The CDR3 loop is CASTRTDSYEQYF. CDR3 coding DNA: TGTGCCAGCACTCGGACGGACTCCTACGAGCAGTACTTC.

In its sample, this clonotype was seen a few times. V usage is TRBV29-1 and J usage is TRBJ1-1; D gene ambiguous. The CDR3 has 13 amino acids. Germline CDR1 reads SQVTM; CDR2 reads ANQGSEA. CDR3 DNA sequence: TGCAACCCCAACCCCCCCGGAGGCACTGAAGCTTTCTTT. Encoded protein: CNPNPPGGTEAFF.

This clonotype was recorded many times. The chain recombines TRBV27 with TRBJ2-7; D is ambiguous. The germline gives CDR1 MNHEY, CDR2 SMNVEV (reference sequence). The V end lost 3 bases, the J end lost 3 bases, and 9 bases lay between the germline ends. The CDR3 runs to 13 residues. CDR3 nucleotide sequence: TGTGCCAGCAGTTTCGGGCTAAACTACGAGCAGTACTTC. Amino acids: CASSFGLNYEQYF.

The table lists this clonotype with a few counts. The gene calls are TRBV4-2 and TRBJ1-2, with 7 bases lining up with TRBD1. The germline CDR1 and CDR2 sequences are LGHNA and YNFKEQ. The CDR3 has 15 amino acids. The J segment lost 10 bases and the V segment lost 4 bases, leaving 15 bases of the junction unmatched. CDR3 in amino acids: CASSPSRDSNRAYTF. CDR3 bases: TGTGCCAGCAGCCCGTCCCGGGACAGTAATAGAGCCTACACCTTC.

This clonotype was observed many times. The gene calls are TRBV9 and TRBJ2-1; 7 nucleotides match TRBD2. This CDR3 is 15 amino acids long. The junction had 4 bases not matched to a gene; V was cut back by 0 bases and J by 4 bases. The germline CDR1 and CDR2 sequences are SGDLS and YYNGEE. For the CDR3, the DNA is TGTGCCAGCAGCGTAGCGGGGGGAGAATACAATGAGCAGTTCTTC. Its translation: CASSVAGGEYNEQFF.

This sequence joins TRBV6-2 or TRBV6-3 and TRBJ2-5; no firm D call. This CDR3 is 12 amino acids long. Germline V gene sequence: CDR1 MNHEY, CDR2 SVGEGT. V lost 2 bases and J 5 bases, leaving 6 bases between the germline ends. CDR3 amino acids: CASSYVLETQYF. For the CDR3, the DNA is TGTGCCAGCAGTTACGTCCTCGAGACCCAGTACTTC.

The table lists this clonotype with many counts. The rearrangement uses TRBV18 and TRBJ2-2; D assignment may be TRBD1 or TRBD2 (5 bases each). Germline V lookup: CDR1 KGHSH, CDR2 LQKENI. Deletions cut 8 bases from V and 0 bases from J, with 13 bases between. CDR3 length: 15 amino acids. The CDR3 protein is CASSPGRANTGELFF. The CDR3 nucleotides are TGTGCCAGCAGTCCGGGACGGGCGAACACCGGGGAGCTGTTTTTT.

This clonotype has only a few counts. V is TRBV9 and J is TRBJ1-2; the D is unclear. The V gene's germline CDR1 is SGDLS and CDR2 YYNGEE. V gave up 0 bases and J gave up 7 bases, with 10 bases separating them. The CDR3 sequence is 13 residues long. The CDR3 coding sequence is TGTGCCAGCAGCGTAGCGTCAGGAAGTGGCTACACCTTC. Amino acids: CASSVASGSGYTF.

This clonotype was found many times. The chain carries TRBV6-1 and TRBJ2-5, with TRBD1 identical over 7 bases. The CDR3 sequence is 13 residues long. Germline V gene data show CDR1 as MNHNS and CDR2 as SASEGT. V shed 7 bases, J shed 5 bases, and the junction held 7 bases outside the gene matches. The CDR3 sequence is CASTRGRGETQYF. In nucleotides, the CDR3 is TGTGCCAGCACCAGGGGCAGGGGGGAGACCCAGTACTTC.

Points on this clonotype: A much larger clone lies one base from this, so it may be a read error. The chain has TRBV20-1 and TRBJ1-4; TRBD1 aligns across 7 bases. The CDR3 length is 14 residues. CDR1 is DFQATT, CDR2 SNEGSKA, per germline (reference sequence). The CDR3 region has the DNA TGCAGTGCTCCTCAGACAGGGCGAGGTGAAAAACTGCTTTTT. Amino acid sequence: CSAPQTGRGEKLLF.

This clonotype has a count of ten or more. The V gene is TRBV6-1, the J gene TRBJ2-1, with D possibly matching TRBD1 (5 bases). The V end lost 10 bases, the J end lost 1 base, and 17 bases lay between the germline ends. Germline V gene data show CDR1 as MNHNS and CDR2 as SASEGT. The CDR3 contains 15 residues. CDR3 DNA: TGTGCCACCCTCAAAGGGGCCTGGTCCTACAATGAGCAGTTCTTC. It translates to CATLKGAWSYNEQFF.